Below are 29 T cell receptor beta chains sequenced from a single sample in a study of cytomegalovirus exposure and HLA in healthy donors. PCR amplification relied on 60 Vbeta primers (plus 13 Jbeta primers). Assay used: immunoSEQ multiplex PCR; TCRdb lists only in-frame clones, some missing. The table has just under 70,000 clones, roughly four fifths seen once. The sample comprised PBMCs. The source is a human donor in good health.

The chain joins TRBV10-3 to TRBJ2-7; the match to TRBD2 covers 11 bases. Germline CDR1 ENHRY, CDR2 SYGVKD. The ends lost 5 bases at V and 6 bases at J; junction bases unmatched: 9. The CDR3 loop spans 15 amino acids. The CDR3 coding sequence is TGTGCCATCAGTACTGTTAGCGGGGGGGCCTCCGAGCAGTACTTC. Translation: CAISTVSGGASEQYF.

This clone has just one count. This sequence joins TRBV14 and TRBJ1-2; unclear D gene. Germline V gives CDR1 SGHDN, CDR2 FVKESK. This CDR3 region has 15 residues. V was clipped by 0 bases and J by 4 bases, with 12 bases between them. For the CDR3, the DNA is TGTGCCAGCAGCCAAGAACCGGTCCCTCCCTATGGCTACACCTTC. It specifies CASSQEPVPPYGYTF.

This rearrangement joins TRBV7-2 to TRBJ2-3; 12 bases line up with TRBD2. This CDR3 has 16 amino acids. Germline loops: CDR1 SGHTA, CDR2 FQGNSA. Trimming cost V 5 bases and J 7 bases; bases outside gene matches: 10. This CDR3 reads CASSALAGGGRNTQYF. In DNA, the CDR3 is TGTGCCAGCAGCGCGCTAGCGGGGGGGGGCAGGAATACGCAGTATTTT.

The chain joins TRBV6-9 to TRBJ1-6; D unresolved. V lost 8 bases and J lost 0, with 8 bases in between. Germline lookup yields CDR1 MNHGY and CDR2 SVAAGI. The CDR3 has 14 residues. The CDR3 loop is CASWHSSYNSPLHF. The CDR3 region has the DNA TGTGCCAGCTGGCACAGCTCCTATAATTCACCCCTCCACTTT.

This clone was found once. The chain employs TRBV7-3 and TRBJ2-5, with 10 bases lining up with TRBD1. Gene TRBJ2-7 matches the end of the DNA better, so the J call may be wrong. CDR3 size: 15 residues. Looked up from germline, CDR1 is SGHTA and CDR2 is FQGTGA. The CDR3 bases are TGTGCCAGCAGCTTAACCGGGACAGGGGACTACGAGCAGTACTTC. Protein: CASSLTGTGDYEQYF.

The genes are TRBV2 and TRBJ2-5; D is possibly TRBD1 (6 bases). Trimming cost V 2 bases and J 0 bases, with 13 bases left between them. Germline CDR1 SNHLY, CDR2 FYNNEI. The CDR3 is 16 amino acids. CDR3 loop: CASSERTALYQETQYF. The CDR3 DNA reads TGTGCCAGCAGTGAAAGGACAGCTCTGTACCAAGAGACCCAGTACTTC.

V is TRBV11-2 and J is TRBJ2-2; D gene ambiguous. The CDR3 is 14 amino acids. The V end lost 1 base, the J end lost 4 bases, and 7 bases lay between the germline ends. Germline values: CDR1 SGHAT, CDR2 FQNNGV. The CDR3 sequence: CASSLGAVTGELFF. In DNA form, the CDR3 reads TGTGCCAGCAGCTTAGGGGCAGTCACCGGGGAGCTGTTTTTT.

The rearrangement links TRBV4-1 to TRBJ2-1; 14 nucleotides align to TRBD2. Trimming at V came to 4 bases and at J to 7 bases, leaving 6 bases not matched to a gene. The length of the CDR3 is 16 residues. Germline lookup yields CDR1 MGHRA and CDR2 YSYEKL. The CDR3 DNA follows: TGCGCCAGCAGCCTTCAGACTAGCGGGGGGGATAATGAGCAGTTCTTC. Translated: CASSLQTSGGDNEQFF.

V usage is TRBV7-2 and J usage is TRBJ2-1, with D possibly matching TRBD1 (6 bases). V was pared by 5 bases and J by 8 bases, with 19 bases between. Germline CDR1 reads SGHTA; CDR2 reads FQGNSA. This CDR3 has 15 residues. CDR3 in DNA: TGTGCCAGCAGCGGCACAGGGTGGTTGAACGATGAGCAGTTCTTC. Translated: CASSGTGWLNDEQFF.

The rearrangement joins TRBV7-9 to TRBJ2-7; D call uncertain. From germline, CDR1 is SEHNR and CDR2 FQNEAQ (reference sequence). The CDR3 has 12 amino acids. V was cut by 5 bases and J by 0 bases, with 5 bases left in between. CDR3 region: CASSKSSYEQYF. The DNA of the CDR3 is TGTGCCAGCAGCAAGAGCTCCTACGAGCAGTACTTC.

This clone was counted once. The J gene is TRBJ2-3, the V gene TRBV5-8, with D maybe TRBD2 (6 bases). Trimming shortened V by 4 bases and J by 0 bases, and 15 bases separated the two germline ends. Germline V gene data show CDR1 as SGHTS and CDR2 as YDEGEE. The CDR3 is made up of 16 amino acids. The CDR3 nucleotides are TGTGCCAGCAGCCATGGGACTGTAACTAGCACAGATACGCAGTATTTT. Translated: CASSHGTVTSTDTQYF.

This CDR3 is CASSRGASGSGDTQYF. DNA for the CDR3: TGCGCCAGCAGCCGGGGAGCTAGCGGGTCTGGAGATACGCAGTATTTT. The rearrangement links TRBV5-1 to TRBJ2-3, with 8 nucleotides matching TRBD2. In germline, CDR1 is SGHRS, CDR2 YFSETQ. V shed 4 bases and J 5 bases; nucleotides not matched to a gene: 12. The CDR3 runs 16 residues.

CDR3 sequence reads: CASSRDRGSDQPQHF. CDR3 in DNA: TGTGCCAGTAGCAGGGACAGGGGGTCGGATCAGCCCCAGCATTTT. J is TRBJ1-5 and V is TRBV19; 11 nucleotides line up with TRBD1. CDR3 size: 15 residues. Germline values: CDR1 LNHDA, CDR2 SQIVND (reference sequence). V lost 6 bases, J lost 5 bases, and 6 bases stayed unmatched.

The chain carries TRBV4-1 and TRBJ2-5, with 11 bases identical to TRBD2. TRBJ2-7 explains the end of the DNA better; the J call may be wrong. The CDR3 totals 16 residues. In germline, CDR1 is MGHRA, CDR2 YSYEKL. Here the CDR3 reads CASSQGGTSGTYEQYF. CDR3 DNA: TGCGCCAGCAGCCAGGGGGGGACTAGCGGAACCTACGAGCAGTACTTC.

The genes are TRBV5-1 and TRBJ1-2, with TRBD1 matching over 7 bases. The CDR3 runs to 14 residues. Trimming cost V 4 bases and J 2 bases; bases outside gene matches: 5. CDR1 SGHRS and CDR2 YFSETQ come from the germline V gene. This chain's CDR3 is CASSEGQSNYGYTF. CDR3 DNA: TGCGCCAGCAGCGAGGGACAGTCGAACTATGGCTACACCTTC.

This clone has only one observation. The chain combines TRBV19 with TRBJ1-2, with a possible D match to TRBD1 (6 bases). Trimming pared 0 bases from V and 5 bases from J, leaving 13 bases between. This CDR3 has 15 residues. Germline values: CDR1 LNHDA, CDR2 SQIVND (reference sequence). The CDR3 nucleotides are TGTGCCAGTAGTATAGATACCAGGGGTGCGTATGGCTACACCTTC. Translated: CASSIDTRGAYGYTF. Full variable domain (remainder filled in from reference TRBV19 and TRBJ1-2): DGGITQSPKYLFRKEGQNVTLSCEQNLNHDAMYWYRQDPGQGLRLIYYSQIVNDFQKGDIAEGYSVSREKKESFPLTVTSAQKNPTAFYLCASSIDTRGAYGYTFGSGTRLTVV.

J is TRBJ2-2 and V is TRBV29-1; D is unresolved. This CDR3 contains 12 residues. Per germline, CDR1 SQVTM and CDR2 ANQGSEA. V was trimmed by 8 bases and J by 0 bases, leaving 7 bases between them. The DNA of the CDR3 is TGCAGCTATCGCGCGAACACCGGGGAGCTGTTTTTT. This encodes CSYRANTGELFF.

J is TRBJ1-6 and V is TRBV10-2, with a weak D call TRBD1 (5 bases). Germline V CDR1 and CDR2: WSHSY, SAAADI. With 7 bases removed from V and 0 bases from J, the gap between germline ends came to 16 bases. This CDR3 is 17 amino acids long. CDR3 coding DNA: TGCGCCAGCAAGTTGGAGGGGACTAGCTCCTATAATTCACCCCTCCACTTT. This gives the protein CASKLEGTSSYNSPLHF.

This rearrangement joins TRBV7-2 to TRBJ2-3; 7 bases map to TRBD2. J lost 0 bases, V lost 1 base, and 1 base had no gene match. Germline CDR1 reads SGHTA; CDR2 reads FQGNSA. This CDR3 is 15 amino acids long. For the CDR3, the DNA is TGTGCCAGCAGCTTAGACGGGGGGAGCACAGATACGCAGTATTTT. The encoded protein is CASSLDGGSTDTQYF.

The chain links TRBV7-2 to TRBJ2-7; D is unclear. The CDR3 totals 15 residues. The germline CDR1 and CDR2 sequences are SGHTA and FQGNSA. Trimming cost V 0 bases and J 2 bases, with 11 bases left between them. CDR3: CASSLARSKAYEQYF. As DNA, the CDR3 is TGTGCCAGCAGCTTAGCGAGGAGTAAGGCCTACGAGCAGTACTTC.

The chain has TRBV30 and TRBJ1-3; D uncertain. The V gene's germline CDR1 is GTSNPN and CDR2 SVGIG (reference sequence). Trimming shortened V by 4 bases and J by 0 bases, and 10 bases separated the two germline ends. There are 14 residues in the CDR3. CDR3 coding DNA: TGTGCCTGGATGAGAATTAGCTCTGGAAACACCATATATTTT. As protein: CAWMRISSGNTIYF. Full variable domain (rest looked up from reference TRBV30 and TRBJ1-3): SQTIHQWPATLVQPVGSPLSLECTVEGTSNPNLYWYRQAAGRGLQLLFYSVGIGQISSEVPQNLSASRPQDRQFILSSKKLLLSDSGFYLCAWMRISSGNTIYFGEGSWLTVV.

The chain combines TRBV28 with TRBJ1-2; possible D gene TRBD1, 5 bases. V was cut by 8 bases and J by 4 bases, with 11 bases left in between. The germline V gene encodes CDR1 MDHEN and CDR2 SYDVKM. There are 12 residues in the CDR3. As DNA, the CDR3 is TGTGCCAGCTCGGCGGGGACCTATGGCTACACCTTC. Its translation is CASSAGTYGYTF.

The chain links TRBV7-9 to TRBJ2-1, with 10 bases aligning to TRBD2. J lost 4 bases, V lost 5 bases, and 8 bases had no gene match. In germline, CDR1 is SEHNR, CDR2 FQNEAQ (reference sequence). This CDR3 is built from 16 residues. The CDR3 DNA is TGTGCCAGCAGCCCGGAAAGCGGGGGGGCGTACAATGAGCAGTTCTTC. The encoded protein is CASSPESGGAYNEQFF.

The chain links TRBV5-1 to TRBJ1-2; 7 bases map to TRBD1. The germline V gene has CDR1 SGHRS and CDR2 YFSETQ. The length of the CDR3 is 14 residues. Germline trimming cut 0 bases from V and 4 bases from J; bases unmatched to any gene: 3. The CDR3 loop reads CASSLGQGPYGYTF. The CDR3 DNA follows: TGCGCCAGCAGCTTGGGACAGGGTCCCTATGGCTACACCTTC.

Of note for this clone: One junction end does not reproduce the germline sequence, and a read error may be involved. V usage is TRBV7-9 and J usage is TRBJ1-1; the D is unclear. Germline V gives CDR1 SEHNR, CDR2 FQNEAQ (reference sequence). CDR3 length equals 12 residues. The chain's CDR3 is CSSSLMSSEAFF. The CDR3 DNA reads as TGTTCCAGCAGCTTAATGAGCTCTGAAGCTTTCTTT.

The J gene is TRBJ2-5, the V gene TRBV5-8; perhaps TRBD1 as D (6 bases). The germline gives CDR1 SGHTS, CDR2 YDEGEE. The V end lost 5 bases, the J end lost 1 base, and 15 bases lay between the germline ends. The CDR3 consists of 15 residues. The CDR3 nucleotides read TGTGCCAGCAGACCAGGACAGAGATTCCAAGAGACCCAGTACTTC. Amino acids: CASRPGQRFQETQYF. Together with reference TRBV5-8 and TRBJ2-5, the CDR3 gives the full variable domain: EAGVTQSPTHLIKTRGQQATLRCSPISGHTSVYWYQQALGLGLQFLLWYDEGEERNRGNFPPRFSGRQFPNYSSELNVNALELEDSALYLCASRPGQRFQETQYFGPGTRLLVL.

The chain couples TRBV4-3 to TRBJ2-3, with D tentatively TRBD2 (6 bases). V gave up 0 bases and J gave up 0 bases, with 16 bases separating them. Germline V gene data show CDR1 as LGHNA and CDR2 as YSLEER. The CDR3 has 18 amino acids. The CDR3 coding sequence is TGCGCCAGCAGCCAAGATGGGGGGACGGACCCTAGCACAGATACGCAGTATTTT. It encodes CASSQDGGTDPSTDTQYF.

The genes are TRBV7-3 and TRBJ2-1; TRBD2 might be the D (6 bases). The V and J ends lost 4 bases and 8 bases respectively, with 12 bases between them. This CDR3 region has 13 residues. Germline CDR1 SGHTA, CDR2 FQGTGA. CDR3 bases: TGTGCCAGCAGCTCGACTAGTTTCGATGAGCAGTTCTTC. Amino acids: CASSSTSFDEQFF. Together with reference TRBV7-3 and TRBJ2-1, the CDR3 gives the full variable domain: GAGVSQTPSNKVTEKGKYVELRCDPISGHTALYWYRQSLGQGPEFLIYFQGTGAADDSGLPNDRFFAVRPEGSVSTLKIQRTERGDSAVYLCASSSTSFDEQFFGPGTRLTVL.

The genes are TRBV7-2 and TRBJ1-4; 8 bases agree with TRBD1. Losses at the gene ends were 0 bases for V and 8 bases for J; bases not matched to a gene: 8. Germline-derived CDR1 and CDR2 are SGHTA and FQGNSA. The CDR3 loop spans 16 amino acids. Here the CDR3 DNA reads TGTGCCAGCAGCTTAGCGATAGGACAGGGCCGGGAAAAACTGTTTTTT. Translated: CASSLAIGQGREKLFF.